This T cell receptor (beta chain) comes out of a study of shared clonotypes between healthy human individuals. Whole-study findings and limits: Naive CD4 clonotype sharing across four donors was approximately 5.2%. Deeper or shallower sequencing was expected to change how clonotypes are shared among donors. The study's rarefaction showed incomplete sorted-subset sequencing despite large depth.

From CD4+ cells came CD45RA+ naive and CD45RA-negative memory subsets. Repertoires were generated with immunoSEQ multiplex PCR, while TCRdb's copy carries only in-frame clones and drops some. The sample records some 2 million clones, approximately 95% being singletons. Concerning this clone: The antigen remains undetermined.

With 6 bases clipped from V and 4 bases from J, the junction kept 11 bases outside the gene matches. The CDR3 loop spans 15 amino acids. CDR1 is MDHEN and CDR2 is SYDVKM in the germline V gene. The specimen sequenced was naive CD4+ T cells sorted from blood. Described subset: CD45RA+ positively selected. The receptor was isolated from a man younger than 30 in good health. The genes are TRBV28 and TRBJ1-2; 7 nucleotides align to TRBD1. CDR3 residues: CASSPGTVSSYGYTF. The CDR3 DNA reads as TGTGCCAGCAGCCCCGGGACAGTATCGAGCTATGGCTACACCTTC.